This TCR beta chain was observed in a study of blood T cell repertoires in COVID-19. Overall study context: The United States, Italy and Spain provided the acute and convalescent COVID-19 samples.

Here immunoSEQ multiplex PCR was the method, and the copy in TCRdb shows in-frame clones only, minus some. The table has about 240,000 clones, approximately 87% seen once; the top ten hold about 5.9%. The CDR3 length is 14 residues. Germline CDR1 and CDR2: LNHDA and SQIVND (reference sequence). V trimming: 7 bases; J trimming: 8 bases; junction bases outside the gene matches: 10. This chain uses TRBV19 with TRBJ1-4, with 7 positions matching TRBD1. Source material: peripheral blood. This clonotype was sampled from a man in his 60s with acute or convalescent COVID-19. The CDR3 reads CASKPGRQGEKLFF. The CDR3 DNA follows: TGTGCCAGTAAACCGGGGCGACAGGGCGAAAAACTGTTTTTT.